The entry below gives a single TCR beta chain sequence along with its context. The antigen is undetermined. The PCR ran on 60 Vbeta and 13 Jbeta primers. Data came from immunoSEQ multiplex PCR; TCRdb stores just in-frame clones and leaves some out. The table records about 59,000 clones, 70% to 75% of them present only once. Trimming took 2 bases from V and 4 from J, leaving 12 bases between them. The germline V gene encodes CDR1 MDHEN and CDR2 SYDVKM. This CDR3 is built from 16 residues. These data come from a study of cytomegalovirus exposure and HLA in healthy donors. Overall study findings and caveats: Analyses of presence and absence presupposed an approximately uniform sequencing depth across donors.

The chain is built from TRBV28 and TRBJ1-6, with D unresolved. The source is a man aged 25 to 45 in good health and CMV-seropositive. The sequenced material came from PBMCs. This chain's CDR3 is CASSLGHLLYNSPLHF. The CDR3 nucleotides read TGTGCCAGCAGTTTAGGGCACCTCCTTTATAATTCACCCCTCCACTTT.